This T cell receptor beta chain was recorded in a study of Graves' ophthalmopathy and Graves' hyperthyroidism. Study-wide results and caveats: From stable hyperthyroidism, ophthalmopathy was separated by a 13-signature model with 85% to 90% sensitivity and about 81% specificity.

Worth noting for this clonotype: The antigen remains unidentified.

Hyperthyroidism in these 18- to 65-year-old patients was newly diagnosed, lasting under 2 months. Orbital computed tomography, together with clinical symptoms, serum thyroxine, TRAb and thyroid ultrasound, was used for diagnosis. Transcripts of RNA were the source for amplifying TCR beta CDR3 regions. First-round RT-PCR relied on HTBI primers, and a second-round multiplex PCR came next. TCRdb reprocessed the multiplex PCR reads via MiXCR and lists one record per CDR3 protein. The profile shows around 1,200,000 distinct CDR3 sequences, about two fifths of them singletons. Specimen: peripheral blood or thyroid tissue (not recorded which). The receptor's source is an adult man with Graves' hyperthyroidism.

The CDR3 region has the DNA TGCAGTGCTAGTCATCCAGGGGGAAGCAATCAGCCCCAGCATTTT. Its translation is CSASHPGGSNQPQHF. The rearrangement joins TRBV20-1 to TRBJ1-5; TRBD1 agrees at 7 bases. Germline V gives CDR1 DFQATT, CDR2 SNEGSKA (reference sequence). The CDR3 has 15 amino acids. V was clipped by 3 bases and J by 1 base; unmatched bases: 6.